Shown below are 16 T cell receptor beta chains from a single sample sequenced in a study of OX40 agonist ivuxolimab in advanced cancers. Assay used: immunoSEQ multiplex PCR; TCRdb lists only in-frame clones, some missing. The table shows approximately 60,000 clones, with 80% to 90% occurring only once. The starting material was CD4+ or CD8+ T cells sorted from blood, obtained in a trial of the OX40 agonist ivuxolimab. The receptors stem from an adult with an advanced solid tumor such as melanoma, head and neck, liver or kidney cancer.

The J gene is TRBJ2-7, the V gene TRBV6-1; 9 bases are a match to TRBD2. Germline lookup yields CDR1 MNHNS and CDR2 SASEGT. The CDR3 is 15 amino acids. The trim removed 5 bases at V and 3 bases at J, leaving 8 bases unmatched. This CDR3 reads CASSSPLAGIYEQYF. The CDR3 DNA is TGTGCCAGCAGTAGCCCGCTAGCGGGAATCTACGAGCAGTACTTC.

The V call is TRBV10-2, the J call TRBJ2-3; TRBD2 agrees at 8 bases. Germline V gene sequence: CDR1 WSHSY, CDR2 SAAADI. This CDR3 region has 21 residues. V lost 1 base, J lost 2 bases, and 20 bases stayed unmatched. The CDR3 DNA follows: TGCGCCAGCAGTGAGTTCTTTAGTCTAGCGGGCGCACCTACTTACACAGATACGCAGTATTTT. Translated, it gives CASSEFFSLAGAPTYTDTQYF.

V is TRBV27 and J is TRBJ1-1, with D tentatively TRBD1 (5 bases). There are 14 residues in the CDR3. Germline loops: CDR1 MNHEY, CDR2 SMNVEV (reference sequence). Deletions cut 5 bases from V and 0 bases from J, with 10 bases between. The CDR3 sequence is CASSRGGMNTEAFF. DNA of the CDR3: TGTGCCAGCAGTCGGGGCGGGATGAACACTGAAGCTTTCTTT.

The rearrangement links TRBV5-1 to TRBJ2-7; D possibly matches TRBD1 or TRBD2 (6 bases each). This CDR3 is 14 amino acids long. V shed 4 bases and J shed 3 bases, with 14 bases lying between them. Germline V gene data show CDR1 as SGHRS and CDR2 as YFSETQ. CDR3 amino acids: CASSLRGGNYEQYF. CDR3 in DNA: TGCGCCAGCAGCCTCAGGGGAGGAAACTACGAGCAGTACTTC.

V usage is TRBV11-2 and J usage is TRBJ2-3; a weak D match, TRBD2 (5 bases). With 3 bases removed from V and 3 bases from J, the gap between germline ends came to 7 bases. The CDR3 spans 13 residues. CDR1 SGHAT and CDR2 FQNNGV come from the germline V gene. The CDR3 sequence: CASSFPGTDTQYF. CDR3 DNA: TGTGCCAGCAGCTTTCCGGGAACAGATACGCAGTATTTT.

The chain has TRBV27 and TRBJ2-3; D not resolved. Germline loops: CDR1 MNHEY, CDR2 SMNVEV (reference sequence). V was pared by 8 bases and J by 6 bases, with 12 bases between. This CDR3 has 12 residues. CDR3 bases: TGTGCCAGCGGGGTAGTGAGGGATACGCAGTATTTT. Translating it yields CASGVVRDTQYF.

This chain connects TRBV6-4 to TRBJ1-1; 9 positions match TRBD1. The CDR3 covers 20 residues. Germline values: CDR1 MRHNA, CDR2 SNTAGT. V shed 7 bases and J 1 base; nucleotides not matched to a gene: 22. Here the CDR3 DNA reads TGTGCCAGCATCCTCAGCAAGACAGGGGGGGCTCATCCACGGAACACTGAAGCTTTCTTT. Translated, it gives CASILSKTGGAHPRNTEAFF.

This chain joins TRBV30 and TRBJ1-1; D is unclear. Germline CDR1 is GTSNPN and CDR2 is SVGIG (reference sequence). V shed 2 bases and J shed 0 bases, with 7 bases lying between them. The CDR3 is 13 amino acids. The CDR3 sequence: CAWSSGLNTEAFF. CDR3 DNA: TGTGCCTGGAGTTCCGGCTTGAACACTGAAGCTTTCTTT.

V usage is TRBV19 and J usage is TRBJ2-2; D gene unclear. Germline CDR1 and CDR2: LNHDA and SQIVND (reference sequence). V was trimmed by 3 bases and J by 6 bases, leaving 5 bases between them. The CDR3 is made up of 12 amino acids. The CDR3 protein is CASSIGPGELFF. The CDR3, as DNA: TGTGCCAGTAGTATCGGGCCCGGGGAGCTGTTTTTT.

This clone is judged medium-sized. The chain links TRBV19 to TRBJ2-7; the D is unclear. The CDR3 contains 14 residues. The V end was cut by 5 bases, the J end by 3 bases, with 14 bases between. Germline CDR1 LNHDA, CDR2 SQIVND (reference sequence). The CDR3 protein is CASSDGSLGYEQYF. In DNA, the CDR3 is TGTGCCAGTAGTGATGGGTCTCTGGGCTACGAGCAGTACTTC.

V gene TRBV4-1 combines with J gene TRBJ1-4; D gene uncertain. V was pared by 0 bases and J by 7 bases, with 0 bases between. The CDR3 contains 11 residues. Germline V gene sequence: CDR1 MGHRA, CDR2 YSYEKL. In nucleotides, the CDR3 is TGCGCCAGCAGCCAAGATGAAAAACTGTTTTTT. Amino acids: CASSQDEKLFF.

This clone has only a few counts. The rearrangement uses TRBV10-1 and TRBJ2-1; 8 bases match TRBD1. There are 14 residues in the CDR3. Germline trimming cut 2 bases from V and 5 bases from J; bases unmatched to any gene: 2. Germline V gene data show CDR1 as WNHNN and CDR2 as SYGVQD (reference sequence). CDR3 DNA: TGCGCCAGCAGTGAGCTGACAGGGGACAATGAGCAGTTCTTC. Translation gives CASSELTGDNEQFF.

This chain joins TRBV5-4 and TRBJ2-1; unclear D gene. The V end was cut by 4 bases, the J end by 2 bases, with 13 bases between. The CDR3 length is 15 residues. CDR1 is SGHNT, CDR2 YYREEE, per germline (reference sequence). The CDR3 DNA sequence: TGTGCCAGCAGCCAATGGAGACTGACCTACAATGAGCAGTTCTTC. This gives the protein CASSQWRLTYNEQFF.

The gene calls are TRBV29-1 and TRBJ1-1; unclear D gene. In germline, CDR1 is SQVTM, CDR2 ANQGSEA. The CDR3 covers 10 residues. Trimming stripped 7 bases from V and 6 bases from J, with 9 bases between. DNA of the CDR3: TGCAGCGCCGGAGGACCTGAAGCTTTCTTT. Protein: CSAGGPEAFF.

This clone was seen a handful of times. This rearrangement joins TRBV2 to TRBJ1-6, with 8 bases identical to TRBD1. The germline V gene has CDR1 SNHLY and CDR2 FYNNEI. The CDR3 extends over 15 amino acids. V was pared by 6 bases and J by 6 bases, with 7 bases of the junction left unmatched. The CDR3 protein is CASSEPGQANSPLHF. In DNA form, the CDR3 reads TGTGCCAGCAGCGAACCGGGACAGGCTAATTCACCCCTCCACTTT.

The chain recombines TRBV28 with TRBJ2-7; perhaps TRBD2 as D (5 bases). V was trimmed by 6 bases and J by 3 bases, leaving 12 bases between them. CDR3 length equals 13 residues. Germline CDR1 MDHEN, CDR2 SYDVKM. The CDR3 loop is CASSPAGIYEQYF. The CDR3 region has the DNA TGTGCCAGCAGCCCTGCCGGGATCTACGAGCAGTACTTC. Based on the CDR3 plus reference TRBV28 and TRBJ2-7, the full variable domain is DVKVTQSSRYLVKRTGEKVFLECVQDMDHENMFWYRQDPGLGLRLIYFSYDVKMKEKGDIPEGYSVSREKKERFSLILESASTNQTSMYLCASSPAGIYEQYFGPGTRLTVT.